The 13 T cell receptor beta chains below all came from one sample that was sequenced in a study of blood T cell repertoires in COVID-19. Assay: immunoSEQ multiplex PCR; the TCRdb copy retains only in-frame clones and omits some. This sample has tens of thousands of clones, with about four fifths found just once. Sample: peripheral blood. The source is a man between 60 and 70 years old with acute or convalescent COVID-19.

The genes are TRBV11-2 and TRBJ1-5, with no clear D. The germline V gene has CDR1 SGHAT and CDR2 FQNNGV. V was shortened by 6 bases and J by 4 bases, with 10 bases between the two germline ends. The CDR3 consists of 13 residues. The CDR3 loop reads CASSSQENQPQHF. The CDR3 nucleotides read TGTGCCAGCAGTTCCCAGGAAAATCAGCCCCAGCATTTT.

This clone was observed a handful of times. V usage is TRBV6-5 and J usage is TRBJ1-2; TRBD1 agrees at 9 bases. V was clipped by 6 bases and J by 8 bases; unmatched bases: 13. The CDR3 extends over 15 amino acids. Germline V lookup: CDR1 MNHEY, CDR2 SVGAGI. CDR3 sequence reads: CASSTLQGAAWGYTF. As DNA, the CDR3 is TGTGCCAGCAGCACCCTACAGGGGGCGGCTTGGGGCTACACCTTC.

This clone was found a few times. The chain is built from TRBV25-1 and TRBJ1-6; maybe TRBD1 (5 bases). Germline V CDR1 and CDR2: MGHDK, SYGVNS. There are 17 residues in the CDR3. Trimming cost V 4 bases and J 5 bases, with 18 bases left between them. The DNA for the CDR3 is TGTGCCAGCAGTGCCAACAGGATAGGTAGGAATAATTCACCCCTCCACTTT. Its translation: CASSANRIGRNNSPLHF.

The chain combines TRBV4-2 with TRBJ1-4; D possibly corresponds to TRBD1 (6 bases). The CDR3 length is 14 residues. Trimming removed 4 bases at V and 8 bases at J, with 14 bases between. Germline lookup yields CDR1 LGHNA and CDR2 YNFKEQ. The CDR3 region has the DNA TGTGCCAGCAGCCTAACAGGGAAGGGGGAAAAACTGTTTTTT. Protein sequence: CASSLTGKGEKLFF.

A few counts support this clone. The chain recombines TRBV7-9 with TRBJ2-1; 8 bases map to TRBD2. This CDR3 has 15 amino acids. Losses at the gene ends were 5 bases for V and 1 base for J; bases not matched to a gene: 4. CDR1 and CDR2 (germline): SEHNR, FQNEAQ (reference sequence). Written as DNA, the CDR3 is TGTGCCAGCAGCAAACGGGAGGGATCCTACAATGAGCAGTTCTTC. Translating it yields CASSKREGSYNEQFF.

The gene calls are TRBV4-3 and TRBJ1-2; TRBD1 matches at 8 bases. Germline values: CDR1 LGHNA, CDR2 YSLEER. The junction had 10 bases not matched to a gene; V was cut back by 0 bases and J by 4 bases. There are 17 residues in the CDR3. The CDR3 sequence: CASSQEYRGDIFYGYTF. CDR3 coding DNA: TGCGCCAGCAGCCAAGAATACAGGGGGGACATATTCTATGGCTACACCTTC.

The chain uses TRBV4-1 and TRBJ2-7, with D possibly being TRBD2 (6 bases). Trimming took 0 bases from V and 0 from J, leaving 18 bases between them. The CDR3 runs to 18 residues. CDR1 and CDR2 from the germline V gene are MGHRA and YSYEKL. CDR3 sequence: CASSQEAHGGTVSYEQYF. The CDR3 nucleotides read TGCGCCAGCAGCCAAGAAGCCCATGGCGGGACGGTCTCCTACGAGCAGTACTTC.

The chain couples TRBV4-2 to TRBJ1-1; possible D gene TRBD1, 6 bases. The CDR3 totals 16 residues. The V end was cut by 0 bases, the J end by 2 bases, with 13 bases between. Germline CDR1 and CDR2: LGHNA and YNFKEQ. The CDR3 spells CASSQDPGGANTEAFF. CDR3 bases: TGTGCCAGCAGCCAAGATCCTGGGGGGGCCAACACTGAAGCTTTCTTT.

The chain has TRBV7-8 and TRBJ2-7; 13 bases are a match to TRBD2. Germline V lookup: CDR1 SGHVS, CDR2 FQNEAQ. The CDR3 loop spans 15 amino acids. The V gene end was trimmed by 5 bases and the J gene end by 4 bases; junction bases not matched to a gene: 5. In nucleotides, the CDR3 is TGTGCCAGCAGCCCGGGACTAGCGGGAATATACGAGCAGTACTTC. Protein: CASSPGLAGIYEQYF.

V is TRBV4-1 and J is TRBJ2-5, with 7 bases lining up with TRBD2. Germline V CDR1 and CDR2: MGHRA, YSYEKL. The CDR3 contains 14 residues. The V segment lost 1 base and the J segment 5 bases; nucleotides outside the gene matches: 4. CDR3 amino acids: CASSQGGGRETQYF. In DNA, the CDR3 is TGCGCCAGCAGCCAAGGCGGGGGTAGGGAGACCCAGTACTTC.

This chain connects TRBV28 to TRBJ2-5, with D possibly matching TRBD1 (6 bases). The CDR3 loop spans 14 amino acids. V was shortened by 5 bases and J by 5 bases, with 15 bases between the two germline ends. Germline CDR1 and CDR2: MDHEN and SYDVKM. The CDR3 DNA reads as TGTGCCAGCAGTGTTAGCAGGGGTCTTGAGACCCAGTACTTC. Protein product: CASSVSRGLETQYF. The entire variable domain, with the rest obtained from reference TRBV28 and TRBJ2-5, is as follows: DVKVTQSSRYLVKRTGEKVFLECVQDMDHENMFWYRQDPGLGLRLIYFSYDVKMKEKGDIPEGYSVSREKKERFSLILESASTNQTSMYLCASSVSRGLETQYFGPGTRLLVL.

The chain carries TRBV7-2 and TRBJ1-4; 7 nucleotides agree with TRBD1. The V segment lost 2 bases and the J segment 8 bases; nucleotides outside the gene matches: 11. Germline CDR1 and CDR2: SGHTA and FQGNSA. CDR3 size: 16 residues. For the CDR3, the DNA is TGTGCCAGCAGCTTATACGGGCGCAGGGGGAACGAAAAACTGTTTTTT. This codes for CASSLYGRRGNEKLFF.

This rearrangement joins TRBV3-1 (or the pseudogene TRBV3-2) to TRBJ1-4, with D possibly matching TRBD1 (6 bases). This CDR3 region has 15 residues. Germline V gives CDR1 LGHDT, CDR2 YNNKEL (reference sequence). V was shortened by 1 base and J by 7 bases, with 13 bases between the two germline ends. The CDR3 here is CASSQGRGYGEKLFF. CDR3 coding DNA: TGTGCCAGCAGCCAAGGAAGGGGGTACGGTGAAAAACTGTTTTTT.